The 28 T cell receptor beta chains below come from one sample, sequenced in a study of blood T cell repertoires in COVID-19. Produced via immunoSEQ multiplex PCR; TCRdb's table is partial and in-frame only. The table has about 86,000 clones, 79% seen once. The sample comprised peripheral blood. The receptors derive from a man aged 70-80 years with acute or convalescent COVID-19.

The genes are TRBV10-2 and TRBJ2-1; D is possibly TRBD2 (6 bases). The germline V and J ends were trimmed by 2 bases and 1 base, with 6 bases remaining between them. The CDR3 has 14 residues. The germline gives CDR1 WSHSY, CDR2 SAAADI. This chain's CDR3 is CASSERESYNEQFF. The CDR3 DNA is TGCGCCAGCAGTGAGCGGGAGTCCTACAATGAGCAGTTCTTC.

The V and J genes are TRBV5-6 and TRBJ2-2; 12 positions agree with TRBD2. V lost 3 bases, J lost 7 bases, and 10 bases stayed unmatched. The CDR3 length is 17 residues. From germline, CDR1 is SGHDT and CDR2 YYEEEE. CDR3 amino acids: CASSSSRLAGAGGELFF. In DNA form, the CDR3 reads TGTGCCAGCAGCTCATCCCGACTAGCGGGGGCGGGCGGGGAGCTGTTTTTT.

This chain joins TRBV28 and TRBJ1-5, with 8 bases identical to TRBD1. Unmatched junction bases numbered 15, after V lost 7 bases and J lost 7 bases. The V gene's germline CDR1 is MDHEN and CDR2 SYDVKM. CDR3 length equals 16 residues. The CDR3 DNA follows: TGTGCCAGCACAAAACCATCTGGGACAGGACGCCAGCCCCAGCATTTT. Its translation: CASTKPSGTGRQPQHF.

This clone was counted a single time. The chain carries TRBV5-1 and TRBJ2-2, with 10 bases matching TRBD1. Germline V CDR1 and CDR2: SGHRS, YFSETQ. V shed 2 bases, J shed 4 bases, and the junction held 2 bases outside the gene matches. CDR3 length: 15 residues. DNA of the CDR3: TGCGCCAGCAGCTTTAGGACAGGGGGCACCGGGGAGCTGTTTTTT. Translation gives CASSFRTGGTGELFF. Drawing the rest from reference TRBV5-1 and TRBJ2-2, the complete variable domain is KAGVTQTPRYLIKTRGQQVTLSCSPISGHRSVSWYQQTPGQGLQFLFEYFSETQRNKGNFPGRFSGRQFSNSRSEMNVSTLELGDSALYLCASSFRTGGTGELFFGEGSRLTVL.

The rearrangement links TRBV19 to TRBJ2-5; 7 bases are shared with TRBD1. Per the germline V gene, CDR1 is LNHDA and CDR2 is SQIVND (reference sequence). Germline trimming cut 8 bases from V and 1 base from J; bases unmatched to any gene: 7. This CDR3 has 14 amino acids. The CDR3 region is CASGDSLTQETQYF. For the CDR3, the DNA is TGTGCCAGTGGGGACAGTCTTACCCAAGAGACCCAGTACTTC.

This chain links TRBV10-1 with TRBJ2-7, with 9 bases matching TRBD2. Germline V gene lookup returns CDR1 WNHNN and CDR2 SYGVQD (reference sequence). This CDR3 spans 17 amino acids. V lost 8 bases, J lost 3 bases, and 17 bases stayed unmatched. The CDR3 region has the DNA TGCGCCAGCCGGGGCGTCAAAGCGGGGGGCTTTCTCTACGAGCAGTACGTC. Translating it yields CASRGVKAGGFLYEQYV.

This clone was seen only once. The genes are TRBV28 and TRBJ2-7, with 8 positions matching TRBD2. The V segment lost 7 bases and the J segment 0 bases; nucleotides outside the gene matches: 8. CDR1 MDHEN and CDR2 SYDVKM come from the germline V gene. This CDR3 region has 15 residues. CDR3 bases: TGTGCCAGCACAGGCCAAAGCGGGGGCTCCTACGAGCAGTACTTC. It yields the protein CASTGQSGGSYEQYF.

This clone was picked up one time. V and J are TRBV5-1 and TRBJ1-3, with 12 bases identical to TRBD1. The V gene's germline CDR1 is SGHRS and CDR2 YFSETQ. The junction had 6 bases not matched to a gene; V was cut back by 4 bases and J by 4 bases. The CDR3 spans 16 residues. The CDR3 DNA reads TGCGCCAGCAGCCGGGGACAGGGGGCGTTCGGAAACACCATATATTTT. This encodes CASSRGQGAFGNTIYF.

The V gene is TRBV7-9, the J gene TRBJ1-1; possible D gene TRBD1, 5 bases. Trimming stripped 1 base from V and 11 bases from J, with 14 bases between. Looked up from germline, CDR1 is SEHNR and CDR2 is FQNEAQ (reference sequence). The CDR3 covers 13 residues. The CDR3 loop reads CASSLVRGGEAFF. CDR3 sequence (DNA): TGTGCCAGCAGCTTAGTACGGGGGGGAGAGGCTTTCTTT.

The chain links TRBV23-1 to TRBJ1-2, with TRBD1 identical over 7 bases. TRBV23-1 is marked as an open reading frame, function uncertain. The CDR3 length is 14 residues. The J segment lost 2 bases and the V segment lost 8 bases, leaving 8 bases of the junction unmatched. Here the CDR3 reads CASGYRGVNYGYTF. The CDR3 bases are TGCGCCAGCGGCTACAGGGGCGTAAACTATGGCTACACCTTC.

Here the CDR3 DNA reads TGTGCCAGCAGCCAAGATGTGGGACAGGTGAACACTGAAGCTTTCTTT. Translated, it gives CASSQDVGQVNTEAFF. The rearrangement uses TRBV3-1 (or the pseudogene TRBV3-2) and TRBJ1-1; 8 bases agree with TRBD1. Losses at the gene ends were 0 bases for V and 0 bases for J; bases not matched to a gene: 3. From germline, CDR1 is LGHDT and CDR2 YNNKEL (reference sequence). CDR3 length: 16 residues.

The J gene is TRBJ1-2, the V gene TRBV2; possibly TRBD1 for D (6 bases). CDR1 and CDR2 from the germline V gene are SNHLY and FYNNEI. Trimming stripped 1 base from V and 3 bases from J, with 6 bases between. The CDR3 is 13 amino acids. The CDR3 region has the DNA TGTGCCAGCAGTGAAGGACAGGACTATGGCTACACCTTC. This encodes CASSEGQDYGYTF. Variable domain in full (rest from reference TRBV2 and TRBJ1-2): EPEVTQTPSHQVTQMGQEVILRCVPISNHLYFYWYRQILGQKVEFLVSFYNNEISEKSEIFDDQFSVERPDGSNFTLKIRSTKLEDSAMYFCASSEGQDYGYTFGSGTRLTVV.

The chain carries TRBV5-1 and TRBJ1-2; TRBD1 matches 7 bases. The V segment lost 4 bases and the J segment 2 bases; nucleotides outside the gene matches: 5. CDR1 SGHRS and CDR2 YFSETQ come from the germline V gene. This CDR3 is 14 amino acids long. The CDR3 sequence: CASSRTGQNYGYTF. The CDR3 nucleotides read TGCGCCAGCAGCAGGACAGGCCAGAACTATGGCTACACCTTC.

V gene TRBV27 combines with J gene TRBJ2-7; D is uncertain. V lost 2 bases and J lost 3, with 5 bases in between. CDR1 and CDR2 (germline): MNHEY, SMNVEV (reference sequence). This CDR3 spans 12 amino acids. In nucleotides, the CDR3 is TGTGCCAGCAGTTTAAACGGCTACGAGCAGTACTTC. It yields the protein CASSLNGYEQYF.

The J gene is TRBJ1-1, the V gene TRBV6-2 or TRBV6-3; no definite D call. With 2 bases removed from V and 1 base from J, the gap between germline ends came to 5 bases. Looked up from germline, CDR1 is MNHEY and CDR2 is SVGEGT. The CDR3 extends over 13 amino acids. CDR3 protein: CASSYRQNTEAFF. Here the CDR3 DNA reads TGTGCCAGCAGTTACAGACAGAACACTGAAGCTTTCTTT.

The chain employs TRBV3-1 (or the pseudogene TRBV3-2) and TRBJ1-4, with 9 bases that match TRBD1. CDR3 size: 16 residues. The V gene end was trimmed by 5 bases and the J gene end by 4 bases; junction bases not matched to a gene: 8. Germline lookup yields CDR1 LGHDT and CDR2 YNNKEL (reference sequence). The CDR3 is CASSTDRGTDNEKLFF. CDR3 coding DNA: TGTGCCAGCAGCACCGACAGGGGGACTGATAATGAAAAACTGTTTTTT.

The chain has TRBV29-1 and TRBJ2-7; TRBD1 aligns across 8 bases. CDR1 SQVTM and CDR2 ANQGSEA come from the germline V gene. With 6 bases clipped from V and 1 base from J, the junction kept 5 bases outside the gene matches. This CDR3 is built from 13 residues. Written as DNA, the CDR3 is TGCAGCGTGACAGGGGTACGGTCCTACGAGCAGTACTTC. Translating gives CSVTGVRSYEQYF.

This clone was observed a handful of times. The CDR3 sequence is CASSLNGRGLSEAFF. As DNA, the CDR3 is TGCGCCAGCAGCTTGAACGGCAGGGGTCTATCTGAAGCTTTCTTT. This chain joins TRBV5-1 and TRBJ1-1, with a weak D call TRBD1 (6 bases). Deletions cut 1 base from V and 6 bases from J, with 16 bases between. CDR1 is SGHRS and CDR2 is YFSETQ in the germline V gene. The CDR3 loop spans 15 amino acids.

The J gene is TRBJ1-2, the V gene TRBV28; D possibly corresponds to TRBD1 (6 bases). This CDR3 comprises 16 residues. CDR1 and CDR2 from the germline V gene are MDHEN and SYDVKM. Trimming cost V 7 bases and J 4 bases, with 22 bases left between them. The CDR3 sequence: CASTMGAYGISYGYTF. DNA of the CDR3: TGTGCCAGCACCATGGGGGCTTATGGTATCTCCTATGGCTACACCTTC.

The chain combines TRBV6-5 with TRBJ2-2; D is perhaps TRBD1 (5 bases). The germline V gene encodes CDR1 MNHEY and CDR2 SVGAGI. Deletions cut 5 bases from V and 5 bases from J, with 12 bases between. This CDR3 comprises 14 residues. The CDR3: CASSTTASTGELFF. Here the CDR3 DNA reads TGTGCCAGCAGTACGACAGCTTCGACCGGGGAGCTGTTTTTT.

The CDR3 sequence is CASSPGGNYDTQYF. DNA of the CDR3: TGTGCCAGCAGCCCAGGGGGCAATTATGATACGCAGTATTTT. The J gene is TRBJ2-3, the V gene TRBV7-2; TRBD1 agrees at 8 bases. This CDR3 comprises 14 residues. J gave up 6 bases and V 5 bases, and 7 bases lay outside the gene matches. Germline CDR1 SGHTA, CDR2 FQGNSA.

This clone was counted between two and nine times. This sequence joins TRBV5-5 and TRBJ1-5; D not certain. CDR1 SGHKS and CDR2 YYEKEE come from the germline V gene (reference sequence). The V end was cut by 0 bases, the J end by 0 bases, with 7 bases between. CDR3 size: 15 residues. Here the CDR3 reads CASSLVPYSNQPQHF. CDR3 coding DNA: TGTGCCAGCAGCTTGGTCCCTTATAGCAATCAGCCCCAGCATTTT.

The rearrangement uses TRBV5-1 and TRBJ1-1; 7 nucleotides match TRBD1. This CDR3 is built from 15 residues. Germline assignment: CDR1 SGHRS and CDR2 YFSETQ. The J segment lost 0 bases and the V segment lost 4 bases, leaving 6 bases of the junction unmatched. CDR3 in DNA: TGCGCCAGCAGCACGGGACAGACTATGAACACTGAAGCTTTCTTT. Translating it yields CASSTGQTMNTEAFF. Using reference TRBV5-1 and TRBJ1-1 for the parts outside the CDR3, the full variable domain is KAGVTQTPRYLIKTRGQQVTLSCSPISGHRSVSWYQQTPGQGLQFLFEYFSETQRNKGNFPGRFSGRQFSNSRSEMNVSTLELGDSALYLCASSTGQTMNTEAFFGQGTRLTVV.

This chain connects TRBV6-6 to TRBJ2-3, with D maybe TRBD2 (6 bases). This CDR3 is built from 15 residues. The germline gives CDR1 MNHNY, CDR2 SVGAGI (reference sequence). V dropped 6 bases and J dropped 0 bases, with 13 bases sitting between them. CDR3 in DNA: TGTGCCAGCAGCAGGCAGCGGGTGAGCACAGATACGCAGTATTTT. Residues: CASSRQRVSTDTQYF.

This sequence joins TRBV5-1 and TRBJ1-2; the match to TRBD1 covers 8 bases. The CDR3 is made up of 12 amino acids. V dropped 3 bases and J dropped 7; count of bases not matched to a gene: 2. The germline V gene has CDR1 SGHRS and CDR2 YFSETQ. The CDR3 bases are TGCGCCAGCAGCTCGACAGGGGCTGGCTACACCTTC. Translation: CASSSTGAGYTF.

The J gene is TRBJ1-1, the V gene TRBV7-9; 8 bases agree with TRBD1. J lost 1 base, V lost 4 bases, and 5 bases had no gene match. CDR3 length: 15 amino acids. The germline V gene has CDR1 SEHNR and CDR2 FQNEAQ (reference sequence). CDR3 amino acids: CASSSHQGANTEAFF. The CDR3 nucleotides are TGTGCCAGCAGCTCTCACCAGGGGGCGAACACTGAAGCTTTCTTT.

The J gene is TRBJ1-2, the V gene TRBV12-3 or TRBV12-4; TRBD1 might be the D (6 bases). The germline V and J ends were trimmed by 3 bases and 4 bases, with 9 bases remaining between them. This CDR3 spans 13 amino acids. The CDR3 spells CASSLNRAYGYTF. CDR3 DNA: TGTGCCAGCAGTTTGAACAGGGCCTATGGCTACACCTTC.

The chain uses TRBV20-1 and TRBJ1-4, with D unresolved. CDR3 size: 14 residues. V was cut by 3 bases and J by 0 bases, with 8 bases left in between. CDR1 is DFQATT and CDR2 is SNEGSKA in the germline V gene (reference sequence). CDR3 amino acids: CSASEAATNEKLFF. The CDR3 DNA is TGCAGTGCTAGTGAGGCAGCAACTAATGAAAAACTGTTTTTT.